The clone carrying this TCR beta chain came up many times. The antigen remains unidentified. The ends lost 5 bases at V and 6 bases at J; junction bases unmatched: 12. The CDR3 runs to 15 residues. Tregs were sorted as CD4+CD25+CD127-/low cells. Study-wide points: The TCR gene usage of tumor memory CD4+ T cells clustered together with blood and lymph node memory CD4+ cells and with lymph node naive CD4+ cells. Whole repertoires were not studied in the larger cohort, only one V-J beta rearrangement. Tumor-infiltrating Treg TCR alpha and beta sequences overlapped most with tumor naive CD4+ T cells, then blood naive.

After constant-region reverse-primer amplification, full-length variable regions underwent semi-nested PCR with Nested Universal Primer A. TCRdb re-derived calls from the 5' RACE reads in MiXCR, one entry per CDR3 protein. Of tens of thousands of distinct CDR3 sequences in the sample, roughly a fifth were seen once. Sequencing input: Tregs sorted from blood. This clonotype originated in a female donor with breast cancer. V and J are TRBV12-3 or TRBV12-4 and TRBJ1-2; 7 positions agree with TRBD1. The CDR3 sequence: CASSHPTGDFDGYTF. CDR3 in DNA: TGTGCCAGCAGTCACCCTACAGGGGATTTTGATGGCTACACCTTC.